This is a list of T cell receptor beta chains from one sample in a study of cytomegalovirus exposure and HLA in healthy donors. Using immunoSEQ multiplex PCR, the repertoire was profiled, and TCRdb retains in-frame clones only, with some absent. The table includes a few hundred thousand clones, around nine tenths detected once. The sequencing input was PBMCs. The receptor source for this set is a woman aged 18-29 years in good health and CMV-seronegative. The CDR3 runs from the conserved cysteine through the conserved F or W.

>TRBV13|TRBJ2-1
CASSRSGVSYNEQFF
>TRBV18|TRBJ1-5
CASSGGQYNQPQHF
>TRBV7-3|TRBJ1-2
CASSPTGGRNGYTF
>TRBV14|TRBJ2-2
CASSQVRLANTGELFF
>TRBV7-8|TRBJ2-1
CASSLPPGQGYDEQFF
>TRBV11-2|TRBJ2-1
CASSFRGLAGEQFF
>TRBV28|TRBJ2-7
CASSFLGGGDEQYF
>TRBV7-9|TRBJ2-7
CASSPRPSGRLEIHEQYF
>TRBV2|TRBJ2-1
CASRFLAGVNEQFF
>TRBV7-8|TRBJ2-4
CASSARLAGSHIQYF
>TRBV7-7|TRBJ2-1
CASSLVAGGPHEQFF
>TRBV7-9|TRBJ1-1
CASSLGPTPGAFF
>TRBV7-9|TRBJ1-1
CASSLGRAGNTEAFF
>TRBV11-2|TRBJ1-2
CASSLADRGNGYTF
>TRBV5-4|TRBJ2-1
CASSLVQNNEQFF
>TRBV11-2|TRBJ2-7
CASSLDPGENSYEQYF
>TRBV6-1|TRBJ1-1
CASGGSNTEAFF
>TRBV27|TRBJ2-7
CASSLFTGGGSYEQYF
>TRBV5-1|TRBJ2-1
CASSLGQGVAYEQFF
>TRBV7-9|TRBJ2-2
CASSLVLAETGELFF
>TRBV27|TRBJ2-7
CASSLSTGALGEQYF
>TRBV27|TRBJ1-1
CASSLRDMNTEAFF
>TRBV10-1|TRBJ2-7
CASSGTSGTRGQYF
>TRBV6-1|TRBJ2-7
CASSYFYEQYF
>TRBV11-2|TRBJ2-3
CASSYGLGPTDTQYF
>TRBV5-5|TRBJ2-7
CASSTRDSSYEQYF
>TRBV5-1|TRBJ2-1
CASVAGGGSYNEQFF
>TRBV28|TRBJ1-1
CASSPLQGWRTEAFF
>TRBV5-6|TRBJ2-2
CASSLSENTGELFF
>TRBV11-2|TRBJ2-1
CASSFTVSSYNEQFF
>TRBV6-5|TRBJ1-5
CASSQQANQPQHF
>TRBV28|TRBJ2-3
CASSRTSGRTFSTDTQYF
>TRBV5-1|TRBJ2-1
CASSSSGTRHNEQFF
>TRBV7-9|TRBJ2-7
CASDMLSMAETYEQYF
>TRBV5-1|TRBJ2-6
CASSLVVASPSGANVLTF